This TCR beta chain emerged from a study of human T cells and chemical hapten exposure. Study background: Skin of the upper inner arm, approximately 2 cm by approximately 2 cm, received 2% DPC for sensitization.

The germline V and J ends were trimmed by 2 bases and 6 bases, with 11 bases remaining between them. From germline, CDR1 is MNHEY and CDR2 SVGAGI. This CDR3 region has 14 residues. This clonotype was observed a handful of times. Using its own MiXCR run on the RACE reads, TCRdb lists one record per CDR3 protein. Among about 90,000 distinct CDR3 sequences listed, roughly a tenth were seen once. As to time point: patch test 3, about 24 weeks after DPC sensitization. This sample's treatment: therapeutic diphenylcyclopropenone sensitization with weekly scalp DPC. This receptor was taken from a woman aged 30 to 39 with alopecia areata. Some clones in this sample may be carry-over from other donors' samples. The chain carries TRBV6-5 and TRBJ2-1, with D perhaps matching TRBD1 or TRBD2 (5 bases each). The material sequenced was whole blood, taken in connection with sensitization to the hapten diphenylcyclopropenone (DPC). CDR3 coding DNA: TGTGCCAGCAGTTACGCAGCAGGGACCAATGAGCAGTTCTTC. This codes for CASSYAAGTNEQFF.